This T cell receptor (beta chain) was found in a study of T cell responses to AZD1222 COVID-19 vaccine. Study-level results: Donors skewed white British and female; clonal diversity was possibly underestimated.

Method: immunoSEQ multiplex PCR; TCRdb's copy keeps in-frame clones and lacks some. The table includes tens of thousands of clones, 85% to 90% detected once. About this clone itself: Its antigen is not known.

Germline V lookup: CDR1 LNHDA, CDR2 SQIVND (reference sequence). J lost 11 bases, V lost 4 bases, and 8 bases had no gene match. The CDR3 covers 13 residues. This TCR derives from an adult in good health. The sample consisted of peripheral blood, taken on day 0 of AZD1222 vaccination. This chain uses TRBV19 with TRBJ2-5; TRBD2 matches at 9 bases. As DNA, the CDR3 is TGTGCCAGTAGTAAGCAGGCGGGGGGGACTCAGTACTTC. Its protein product is CASSKQAGGTQYF.